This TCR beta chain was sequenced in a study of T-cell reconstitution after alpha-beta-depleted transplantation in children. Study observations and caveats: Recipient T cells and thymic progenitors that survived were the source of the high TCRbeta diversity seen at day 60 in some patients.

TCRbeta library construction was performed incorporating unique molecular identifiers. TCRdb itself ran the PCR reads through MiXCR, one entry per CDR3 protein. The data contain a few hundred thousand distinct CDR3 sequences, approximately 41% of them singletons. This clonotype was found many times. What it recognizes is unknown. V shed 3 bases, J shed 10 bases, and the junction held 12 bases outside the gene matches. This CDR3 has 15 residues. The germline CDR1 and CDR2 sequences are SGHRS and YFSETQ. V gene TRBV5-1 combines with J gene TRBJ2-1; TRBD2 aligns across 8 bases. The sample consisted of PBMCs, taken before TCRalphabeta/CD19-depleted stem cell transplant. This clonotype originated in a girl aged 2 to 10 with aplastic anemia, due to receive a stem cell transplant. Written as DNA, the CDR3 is TGCGCCAGCAGCTCCGGAGTACAGCAGCGGGAGGAGCAGTTCTTC. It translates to CASSSGVQQREEQFF.